What follows are 27 T cell receptor beta chains derived from one specimen sequenced in a study of cytomegalovirus exposure and HLA in healthy donors. The PCR was carried out with 60 Vbeta primers and 13 Jbeta primers. Measured with immunoSEQ multiplex PCR; TCRdb has only the in-frame clones, and not every one. In the table there are roughly 100,000 clones, 60% to 80% of which are singletons. Material: PBMCs. Source of these receptors: a female donor in good health and CMV-seronegative.

The genes are TRBV19 and TRBJ1-4; 8 nucleotides match TRBD1. Germline CDR1 and CDR2: LNHDA and SQIVND (reference sequence). J lost 6 bases, V lost 3 bases, and 9 bases had no gene match. The CDR3 covers 16 residues. The CDR3 protein is CASSITPTGVYEKLFF. The CDR3 region has the DNA TGTGCCAGTAGTATCACGCCGACAGGGGTTTATGAAAAACTGTTTTTT.

This clone was detected only a few times. V is TRBV7-3 and J is TRBJ2-5; D unresolved. Germline values: CDR1 SGHTA, CDR2 FQGTGA. The CDR3 extends over 13 amino acids. V was clipped by 0 bases and J by 7 bases, with 9 bases between them. The CDR3 is CASSLTSLGTQYF. The CDR3 DNA follows: TGTGCCAGCAGCTTAACGTCTCTCGGGACCCAGTACTTC.

V is TRBV29-1 and J is TRBJ1-2; tentative D call: TRBD1 (5 bases). CDR3 length: 12 residues. Trimming took 3 bases from V and 4 from J, leaving 9 bases between them. From germline, CDR1 is SQVTM and CDR2 ANQGSEA. The CDR3 DNA sequence: TGCAGCGTTGACAGGGCCGTCTATGGCTACACCTTC. This sequence encodes CSVDRAVYGYTF.

This sequence joins TRBV19 and TRBJ1-6; no definite D call. Germline-derived CDR1 and CDR2 are LNHDA and SQIVND (reference sequence). The V end was cut by 3 bases, the J end by 10 bases, with 13 bases between. This CDR3 spans 14 amino acids. The CDR3 bases are TGTGCCAGTAGTATCTCGGCGGAGGGATCACCCCTCCACTTT. Its translation: CASSISAEGSPLHF.

The V and J genes are TRBV10-1 and TRBJ2-3; D might be TRBD2 (7 bases). V lost 6 bases and J lost 0, with 19 bases in between. The length of the CDR3 is 17 residues. Germline values: CDR1 WNHNN, CDR2 SYGVQD (reference sequence). Here the CDR3 reads CASSPGGRGVSTDTQYF. The CDR3 DNA reads as TGCGCCAGCAGCCCCGGGGGGAGGGGGGTAAGCACAGATACGCAGTATTTT.

This chain joins TRBV7-6 and TRBJ2-5; weak D call: TRBD1 (5 bases). This CDR3 contains 16 residues. The germline CDR1 and CDR2 sequences are SGHVS and FNYEAQ. V lost 5 bases and J lost 5, with 21 bases in between. CDR3 coding DNA: TGTGCCAGCAGCCGTACCACAGGAGACTCCCGGGAGACCCAGTACTTC. The encoded protein is CASSRTTGDSRETQYF.

CDR3 loop: CASSYRNVGAHGYTF. CDR3 nucleotide sequence: TGTGCCAGCAGTTACCGAAACGTGGGGGCCCATGGCTACACCTTC. This rearrangement joins TRBV27 to TRBJ1-2; perhaps TRBD1 as D (6 bases). The CDR3 length is 15 residues. Between the trimmed V and J ends, which lost 4 bases and 6 bases, there was a span of 18 bases. Germline loops: CDR1 MNHEY, CDR2 SMNVEV (reference sequence).

This chain links TRBV27 with TRBJ1-1, with 7 bases matching TRBD1. Germline V CDR1 and CDR2: MNHEY, SMNVEV (reference sequence). Trimming at V came to 2 bases and at J to 8 bases, leaving 8 bases not matched to a gene. This CDR3 has 14 residues. CDR3 sequence: CASSLNRGLGEAFF. CDR3 bases: TGTGCCAGCAGTTTAAACAGGGGATTGGGGGAAGCTTTCTTT.

The V and J genes are TRBV9 and TRBJ2-4; 12 bases match TRBD2. Germline V gene lookup returns CDR1 SGDLS and CDR2 YYNGEE. The CDR3 has 18 residues. V shed 2 bases, J shed 3 bases, and the junction held 9 bases outside the gene matches. The CDR3 DNA is TGTGCCAGCAGCGTCCGAGCGGCTAGCGGGGGGGACAAAAACATTCAGTACTTC. Translated, it gives CASSVRAASGGDKNIQYF.

In DNA, the CDR3 is TGTGCCAGCAGTCTTCCTCCAGGGTATGGCTACACCTTC. This codes for CASSLPPGYGYTF. The V and J genes are TRBV2 and TRBJ1-2; D perhaps matches TRBD1 (5 bases). The germline gives CDR1 SNHLY, CDR2 FYNNEI. This CDR3 has 13 residues. The germline V and J ends were trimmed by 5 bases and 5 bases, with 12 bases remaining between them.

This clone was counted once. This chain joins TRBV28 and TRBJ2-1; 10 bases line up with TRBD2. Germline loops: CDR1 MDHEN, CDR2 SYDVKM. The CDR3 is made up of 16 amino acids. J lost 2 bases, V lost 5 bases, and 6 bases had no gene match. The CDR3 region has the DNA TGTGCCAGCAGTCCCTCCGGGACTAGCGCCTACAATGAGCAGTTCTTC. Amino acid sequence: CASSPSGTSAYNEQFF.

The chain joins TRBV11-2 to TRBJ1-2; D remains unclear. Deletions cut 0 bases from V and 4 bases from J, with 15 bases between. Germline V gives CDR1 SGHAT, CDR2 FQNNGV. This CDR3 comprises 16 residues. CDR3 region: CASSLDPSEGIYGYTF. CDR3 sequence (DNA): TGTGCCAGCAGCTTAGACCCCTCGGAGGGAATCTATGGCTACACCTTC.

This clone was seen only a few times. DNA for the CDR3: TGCGCCAGCAGCCGCGGACTAGCGGGGTATACAGATACGCAGTATTTT. Protein sequence: CASSRGLAGYTDTQYF. This chain connects TRBV4-3 to TRBJ2-3; the match to TRBD2 covers 12 bases. Germline V lookup: CDR1 LGHNA, CDR2 YSLEER. V lost 4 bases, J lost 3 bases, and 5 bases stayed unmatched. The CDR3 is 16 amino acids.

V gene TRBV27 combines with J gene TRBJ2-2, with a tentative D call TRBD2 (5 bases). Germline assignment: CDR1 MNHEY and CDR2 SMNVEV (reference sequence). Trimming cost V 6 bases and J 3 bases, with 14 bases left between them. The CDR3 loop spans 15 amino acids. CDR3 amino acids: CASRSDRGYTGELFF. The CDR3 DNA sequence: TGTGCCAGCAGGTCCGACCGCGGGTACACCGGGGAGCTGTTTTTT.

This chain uses TRBV30 with TRBJ1-4, with D maybe TRBD1 (6 bases). This CDR3 contains 12 residues. CDR1 and CDR2 from the germline V gene are GTSNPN and SVGIG (reference sequence). V was cut by 3 bases and J by 15 bases, with 17 bases left in between. Here the CDR3 reads CAWSPLGASVFF. CDR3 coding DNA: TGTGCCTGGAGCCCACTGGGGGCTTCGGTGTTTTTT. The entire variable domain, with the rest obtained from reference TRBV30 and TRBJ1-4, is as follows: SQTIHQWPATLVQPVGSPLSLECTVEGTSNPNLYWYRQAAGRGLQLLFYSVGIGQISSEVPQNLSASRPQDRQFILSSKKLLLSDSGFYLCAWSPLGASVFFGSGTQLSVL.

This chain links TRBV18 with TRBJ2-2, with 7 bases matching TRBD1. This CDR3 spans 16 amino acids. Unmatched junction bases numbered 12, after V lost 6 bases and J lost 5 bases. CDR1 is KGHSH and CDR2 is LQKENI in the germline V gene. Written as DNA, the CDR3 is TGTGCCAGCTCGCCCGTGGGGACAGATGCAACCGGGGAGCTGTTTTTT. It translates to CASSPVGTDATGELFF.

The genes are TRBV10-3 and TRBJ1-2; D is uncertain. This CDR3 is 12 amino acids long. Trimming shortened V by 6 bases and J by 6 bases, and 11 bases separated the two germline ends. Germline CDR1 reads ENHRY; CDR2 reads SYGVKD. The CDR3 nucleotides are TGTGCCATCAGCGACACAGCAGATGGCTACACCTTC. Encoded protein: CAISDTADGYTF.

The chain combines TRBV18 with TRBJ1-1; 10 bases align to TRBD1. Germline V lookup: CDR1 KGHSH, CDR2 LQKENI. The CDR3 has 15 residues. Unmatched junction bases numbered 9, after V lost 4 bases and J lost 7 bases. CDR3 loop: CASSQSRTGGSEAFF. CDR3 coding DNA: TGTGCCAGCTCACAGAGTAGGACAGGGGGAAGTGAAGCTTTCTTT.

J is TRBJ2-7 and V is TRBV5-1, with 10 bases that match TRBD1. Germline CDR1 reads SGHRS; CDR2 reads YFSETQ. After removal of 4 bases from V and 4 bases from J, the junction contained 8 bases not matched to a gene. CDR3 length: 15 residues. CDR3 sequence: CASSPEGDRGYEQYF. DNA of the CDR3: TGCGCCAGCAGCCCGGAGGGGGACAGGGGATACGAGCAGTACTTC.

This sequence joins TRBV28 and TRBJ2-7; D remains unclear. V was trimmed by 3 bases and J by 2 bases, leaving 5 bases between them. This CDR3 region has 12 residues. Germline V gene sequence: CDR1 MDHEN, CDR2 SYDVKM. The CDR3, as DNA: TGTGCCAGCAGTTTGCGGCCCTACGAGCAGTACTTC. Protein sequence: CASSLRPYEQYF.

The J gene is TRBJ1-1, the V gene TRBV10-3, with a possible D match to TRBD1 (6 bases). V lost 2 bases and J lost 1, with 8 bases in between. Germline CDR1 and CDR2: ENHRY and SYGVKD. This CDR3 contains 14 residues. In nucleotides, the CDR3 is TGTGCCATCAGTGAGAACAGGGAGAACACTGAAGCTTTCTTT. Amino acids: CAISENRENTEAFF.

Only a few counts were recorded for this clone. This rearrangement joins TRBV7-2 to TRBJ1-2, with TRBD1 identical over 10 bases. The junction had 10 bases not matched to a gene; V was cut back by 5 bases and J by 10 bases. The CDR3 consists of 14 residues. Germline V gives CDR1 SGHTA, CDR2 FQGNSA. The CDR3 loop reads CASSLNSGQGIYTF. Here the CDR3 DNA reads TGTGCCAGCAGCCTAAATTCGGGACAGGGGATCTACACCTTC.

This sequence joins TRBV5-1 and TRBJ2-5; the match to TRBD2 covers 9 bases. CDR3 length equals 15 residues. The J segment lost 4 bases and the V segment lost 0 bases, leaving 4 bases of the junction unmatched. CDR1 is SGHRS, CDR2 YFSETQ, per germline. CDR3 region: CASSLAEAGGETQYF. The CDR3 bases are TGCGCCAGCAGCTTGGCCGAAGCGGGAGGAGAGACCCAGTACTTC.

The V gene is TRBV7-3, the J gene TRBJ1-2; D may be TRBD1 (6 bases). The CDR3 totals 14 residues. V was pared by 9 bases and J by 1 base, with 15 bases between. Germline assignment: CDR1 SGHTA and CDR2 FQGTGA. The CDR3 is CARRLLQGNYGYTF. DNA for the CDR3: TGTGCCAGACGACTCCTACAGGGTAACTATGGCTACACCTTC.

The rearrangement joins TRBV28 to TRBJ2-1, with D unclear. The V end was cut by 9 bases, the J end by 1 base, with 16 bases between. Germline assignment: CDR1 MDHEN and CDR2 SYDVKM. This CDR3 has 15 residues. CDR3 loop: CASYSHADSYNEQFF. The CDR3, as DNA: TGTGCCAGTTACAGTCATGCAGATTCCTACAATGAGCAGTTCTTC. The full variable domain, completed using reference TRBV28 and TRBJ2-1, is DVKVTQSSRYLVKRTGEKVFLECVQDMDHENMFWYRQDPGLGLRLIYFSYDVKMKEKGDIPEGYSVSREKKERFSLILESASTNQTSMYLCASYSHADSYNEQFFGPGTRLTVL.

This rearrangement joins TRBV29-1 to TRBJ2-6; 7 bases map to TRBD1. Losses at the gene ends were 7 bases for V and 4 bases for J; bases not matched to a gene: 16. Looked up from germline, CDR1 is SQVTM and CDR2 is ANQGSEA. The length of the CDR3 is 17 residues. CDR3 sequence: CSAQLGTVGTGANVLTF. In DNA form, the CDR3 reads TGCAGCGCCCAACTAGGGACAGTGGGGACCGGGGCCAACGTCCTGACTTTC.

On this clone: The conserved final phenylalanine or tryptophan is absent from the CDR3, which likely points to a read error. The chain combines TRBV10-3 with TRBJ1-1; D uncertain. The CDR3 spans 14 residues. Between the trimmed V and J ends, which lost 2 bases and 5 bases, there was a span of 12 bases. Germline CDR1 ENHRY, CDR2 SYGVKD. The CDR3 sequence: CAISEPWTRTEAFL. CDR3 bases: TGTGCCATCAGTGAGCCATGGACCCGGACTGAAGCTTTCCTT.